The 14 T cell receptor beta chains presented below share a single source sample, sequenced in a study of T-cell memory formation after mild COVID-19. TCRdb itself ran the 5' RACE reads through MiXCR, one entry per CDR3 protein. The table lists roughly 110,000 distinct CDR3 sequences, 9.5% to 15% of them singletons, with roughly 30% in the top ten. The source material was PBMCs or a T cell subset sorted from them (not recorded which). These receptor sequences come from an adult woman who had mild COVID-19 (a few samples of this study predate the infection). Cell type and time point are not known.

The chain carries TRBV29-1 and TRBJ2-7; D possibly uses TRBD1 or TRBD2 (6 bases each). Germline values: CDR1 SQVTM, CDR2 ANQGSEA. The CDR3 has 15 residues. Trimming took off 7 bases at V and 2 bases at J, with 21 bases between the two ends. The CDR3 loop reads CSAAGYFWDTYEQYF. DNA of the CDR3: TGCAGCGCTGCGGGGTATTTTTGGGACACCTACGAGCAGTACTTC.

A single count supports this clonotype. A much larger clone lies one base from this, so it may be a read error. The rearrangement joins TRBV15 to TRBJ2-5; perhaps D is TRBD1 or TRBD2 (6 bases each). Germline CDR1 is LNHNV and CDR2 is YYDKDF (reference sequence). This CDR3 spans 18 amino acids. With 0 bases removed from V and 6 bases from J, the gap between germline ends came to 23 bases. CDR3 DNA sequence: TGTGCCACCAGCAGAGAGGAAGGTTCTAGAGGGGGGATCAAGACCCAGTACTTC. Encoded protein: CATSREEGSRGGIKTQYF.

This chain joins TRBV4-2 and TRBJ2-1, with TRBD2 as a possible D gene (6 bases). Trimming took 2 bases from V and 8 from J, leaving 13 bases between them. CDR1 and CDR2 (germline): LGHNA, YNFKEQ. This CDR3 is built from 14 residues. For the CDR3, the DNA is TGTGCCAGCAGCCAAACCGGGAGTACCGATGAGCAGTTCTTC. Translated: CASSQTGSTDEQFF.

CDR3 sequence: CASSDVGDTEAFF. CDR3 nucleotides: TGCGCCAGCAGTGATGTGGGGGACACTGAAGCTTTCTTT. The chain recombines TRBV4-1 with TRBJ1-1, with D tentatively TRBD1 (5 bases). Germline CDR1 reads MGHRA; CDR2 reads YSYEKL. V was cut by 6 bases and J by 3 bases, with 11 bases left in between. This CDR3 is built from 13 residues.

The table lists this clonotype with a few counts. CDR3 bases: TGCGCCAGCAGCTTGGTAGTTAGCGGGGCCTTAATCAGCTCCTACAATGAGCAGTTCTTC. Protein product: CASSLVVSGALISSYNEQFF. The chain uses TRBV5-1 and TRBJ2-1, with 8 bases fitting TRBD2. CDR3 size: 20 residues. The J segment lost 0 bases and the V segment lost 0 bases, leaving 14 bases of the junction unmatched. The germline V gene has CDR1 SGHRS and CDR2 YFSETQ.

CDR3 bases: TGCGCCAGCAGCCAAGGCGGGGGAGCCTACGAGCAGTACTTC. It codes for CASSQGGGAYEQYF. J is TRBJ2-7 and V is TRBV4-1, with 7 bases matching TRBD2. The V segment lost 1 base and the J segment 2 bases; nucleotides outside the gene matches: 2. This CDR3 has 14 residues. Germline assignment: CDR1 MGHRA and CDR2 YSYEKL.

This clonotype was recorded a few times. V and J are TRBV15 and TRBJ1-2; no definite D call. The CDR3 runs to 13 residues. Trimming pared 5 bases from V and 8 bases from J, leaving 15 bases between. Per the germline V gene, CDR1 is LNHNV and CDR2 is YYDKDF (reference sequence). The CDR3 spells CATSPLADFGYTF. The CDR3 DNA is TGTGCCACCAGCCCTCTGGCGGACTTCGGCTACACCTTC.

This clonotype was seen only a few times. The J gene is TRBJ2-1, the V gene TRBV19; D is unresolved. The CDR3 length is 13 residues. Germline loops: CDR1 LNHDA, CDR2 SQIVND (reference sequence). Trimming left V 5 bases short and J 4 bases short, with 9 bases between. CDR3 nucleotide sequence: TGTGCCAGTAGTTTAAGGAGTTACAATGAGCAGTTCTTC. This gives the protein CASSLRSYNEQFF.

The chain has TRBV11-2 and TRBJ2-3; no clear D. The germline V gene encodes CDR1 SGHAT and CDR2 FQNNGV. V was shortened by 3 bases and J by 0 bases, with 22 bases between the two germline ends. This CDR3 is 19 amino acids long. For the CDR3, the DNA is TGTGCCAGCAGCTTCGGATCGTCAGGAATAGATCCTAGCACAGATACGCAGTATTTT. This gives the protein CASSFGSSGIDPSTDTQYF.

This clonotype was counted only a few times. The chain is built from TRBV4-3 and TRBJ2-7; perhaps TRBD2 as D (5 bases). V lost 0 bases to trimming and J lost 3 bases, with 12 bases between them. There are 15 residues in the CDR3. CDR1 and CDR2 (germline): LGHNA, YSLEER. This CDR3 reads CASSQEEAVGYEQYF. The CDR3, as DNA: TGCGCCAGCAGCCAAGAAGAAGCGGTGGGCTACGAGCAGTACTTC.

The V gene is TRBV4-1, the J gene TRBJ1-4, with TRBD1 as a possible D gene (6 bases). This CDR3 is 14 amino acids long. V lost 4 bases to trimming and J lost 3 bases, with 9 bases between them. Per germline, CDR1 MGHRA and CDR2 YSYEKL. The CDR3 region has the DNA TGCGCCAGCAGCCCAGGGGCCGCTAATGAAAAACTGTTTTTT. This gives the protein CASSPGAANEKLFF.

The chain couples TRBV3-1 to TRBJ2-7, with D perhaps TRBD1 or TRBD2 (5 bases each). V gave up 3 bases and J gave up 5 bases, with 11 bases separating them. Germline V lookup: CDR1 LGHDT, CDR2 YNNKEL (reference sequence). The CDR3 extends over 13 amino acids. The CDR3 DNA reads as TGTGCCAGCAGCCAGGGGACCCACCACGAGCAGTACTTC. This translates into CASSQGTHHEQYF.

This clonotype was seen more than once but under ten times. The V and J genes are TRBV6-5 and TRBJ2-3, with TRBD2 identical over 9 bases. The germline V gene encodes CDR1 MNHEY and CDR2 SVGAGI. The junction had 4 bases not matched to a gene; V was cut back by 0 bases and J by 0 bases. The CDR3 spans 17 residues. Written as DNA, the CDR3 is TGTGCCAGCAGTTACTCACAAGCGGGGGGTAGCACAGATACGCAGTATTTT. As protein: CASSYSQAGGSTDTQYF.

V is TRBV7-6 and J is TRBJ2-4; TRBD2 is a possible D gene (5 bases). The length of the CDR3 is 14 residues. Per germline, CDR1 SGHVS and CDR2 FNYEAQ. Trimming took off 2 bases at V and 7 bases at J, with 12 bases between the two ends. The CDR3 DNA reads as TGTGCCAGCAGCTTATCGGGGTCCGAGAACATTCAGTACTTC. As protein: CASSLSGSENIQYF.